This is a list of T cell receptor beta chains from one sample in a study of blood T cell repertoires in COVID-19. The assay was immunoSEQ multiplex PCR, and TCRdb's table has in-frame clones only and misses some. The sample includes around 60,000 clones, approximately 84% seen only once; the top ten take 15% to 20%. Sequenced input: peripheral blood. The receptors were gathered from a man between 60 and 70 years old with COVID-19, enrolled during active disease. CDR3s include the opening cysteine and the closing phenylalanine or tryptophan. A D gene is named only where the DNA matches it firmly. Size tells how often a clone was seen (once, few, many) or the class of an expanded clone, and some rows leave it out.

D: .
size: .
V: TRBV5-6
J: TRBJ1-6
DNA: TGTGCCAGCAGCCCGAGGTGGGTCGAGTTAATCTCACCCCTCCACTTT
CDR3: CASSPRWVELISPLHF

D: TRBD1
size: .
V: TRBV27
J: TRBJ1-6
DNA: TGTGCCAGCAGCCTGTGGTCAACACAGGGGGCTGGTTCACCCCTCCACTTT
CDR3: CASSLWSTQGAGSPLHF

D: TRBD1
size: .
V: TRBV2
J: TRBJ2-7
DNA: TGTGCCAGCAGTCAAACTTCCGACAGGGTAACAATAAGCTCGAACCCCTACGAGCAGTACTTC
CDR3: CASSQTSDRVTISSNPYEQYF

D: TRBD1
size: .
V: TRBV3-1/TRBV3-2
J: TRBJ1-2
DNA: TGTGCCAGCAGCCGAGGGACAGAAGGGAATGGCTACACCTTC
CDR3: CASSRGTEGNGYTF

D: .
size: .
V: TRBV3-1/TRBV3-2
J: TRBJ2-7
DNA: TGTGCCAGCAGCCAAGCCGGTACGGGTGAGCAGTACTTC
CDR3: CASSQAGTGEQYF

D: .
size: once
V: TRBV6-5
J: TRBJ1-1
DNA: TGTGCCAGCACTCTTAGCGGAGCGGGATCCGGCGAAGCTTTCTTT
CDR3: CASTLSGAGSGEAFF

D: TRBD2
size: .
V: TRBV6-5
J: TRBJ2-1
DNA: TGTGCCAGCAGACCCGGGGGGTACAATGAGCAGTTCTTC
CDR3: CASRPGGYNEQFF

D: .
size: .
V: TRBV6-4
J: TRBJ1-2
DNA: TGTGCCAGCAGTGAAGAGCAGGGCTACTATGGCTACACCTTC
CDR3: CASSEEQGYYGYTF

D: TRBD2
size: once
V: TRBV30
J: TRBJ2-7
DNA: TGTGCCTGGGGCCTTAGCGGGAGCTCCTACGAGCAGTACTTC
CDR3: CAWGLSGSSYEQYF

D: TRBD2
size: once
V: TRBV6-4
J: TRBJ2-4
DNA: TGTGCCAGCACTTTGGGGACTAGCGGGGGTATAGCCAAAAACATTCAGTACTTC
CDR3: CASTLGTSGGIAKNIQYF

D: .
size: once
V: TRBV5-4
J: TRBJ2-3
DNA: TGTGCCAGCAGTCATACCTCAGGCACAGATACGCAGTATTTT
CDR3: CASSHTSGTDTQYF

D: TRBD1
size: .
V: TRBV5-1
J: TRBJ1-6
DNA: TGCGCCAGCAGCTTCGATGGTGGGGGACAGGCTAATTCACCCCTCCACTTT
CDR3: CASSFDGGGQANSPLHF

D: .
size: .
V: TRBV6-5
J: TRBJ1-5
DNA: TGTGCCAGCAGACATACCCAGAATCAGCCCCAGCATTTT
CDR3: CASRHTQNQPQHF

D: TRBD1
size: .
V: TRBV28
J: TRBJ1-2
DNA: TGTGCCAGCAGGGCCCCTTCAGGGGGCGTTGGTGGCTACACCTTC
CDR3: CASRAPSGGVGGYTF

D: .
size: .
V: TRBV5-1
J: TRBJ2-3
DNA: TGCGCCAGCAGCTCGAGCGGAAGAGCAGATACGCAGTATTTT
CDR3: CASSSSGRADTQYF

D: TRBD1
size: .
V: TRBV5-4
J: TRBJ2-2
DNA: TGTGCCAGCAGCTCAGCCAGACAGGGGAACACCGGGGAGCTGTTTTTT
CDR3: CASSSARQGNTGELFF

D: .
size: few
V: TRBV2
J: TRBJ2-5
DNA: TGTGCCAGCACCACCCCGTCTTTTTTCAGGGAGACCCAGTACTTC
CDR3: CASTTPSFFRETQYF

D: .
size: .
V: TRBV5-5
J: TRBJ1-1
DNA: TGTGCCAGCAGTTTTGGGGCCGTCATGAACACTGAAGCTTTCTTT
CDR3: CASSFGAVMNTEAFF

D: .
size: .
V: TRBV4-1
J: TRBJ1-6
DNA: TGCGCCAGCAGCCAAGATCTAAGGACATACGGGCATAATTCACCCCTCCACTTT
CDR3: CASSQDLRTYGHNSPLHF

D: .
size: .
V: TRBV5-1
J: TRBJ1-2
DNA: TGCGCCAGCAGCTTCGCGGCAAGCGTCGATGGCTACACCTTC
CDR3: CASSFAASVDGYTF

D: TRBD1
size: .
V: TRBV10-3
J: TRBJ1-3
DNA: TGTGCCATCAGTGCAGAGGGGGCTACTGGAAACACCATATATTTT
CDR3: CAISAEGATGNTIYF

D: TRBD2
size: few
V: TRBV3-1/TRBV3-2
J: TRBJ2-1
DNA: TGTGCCAGCAGCCAAGCGGGACTAGAGGACTACAATGAGCAGTTCTTC
CDR3: CASSQAGLEDYNEQFF

D: TRBD2
size: .
V: TRBV7-3
J: TRBJ2-5
DNA: TGTGCCAGCAGCTTAACCCGGACTAGCCAAGAGACCCAGTACTTC
CDR3: CASSLTRTSQETQYF

D: .
size: .
V: TRBV7-3
J: TRBJ1-1
DNA: TGTGCCAGCAGCCCATCAGATAACACTGAAGCTTTCTTT
CDR3: CASSPSDNTEAFF

D: .
size: .
V: TRBV6-5
J: TRBJ2-6
DNA: TGTGCCAGCAGTCCACAGGGTACTGGGGCCAACGTCCTGACTTTC
CDR3: CASSPQGTGANVLTF

D: TRBD1
size: .
V: TRBV2
J: TRBJ2-7
DNA: TGTGCCAGCGCAAAAGACAGGGGGCGGGACGAGCAGTACTTC
CDR3: CASAKDRGRDEQYF

D: TRBD1
size: .
V: TRBV7-9
J: TRBJ2-3
DNA: TGTGCCAGCAGCTTGGGACAGGCCCCCGCAGATACGCAGTATTTT
CDR3: CASSLGQAPADTQYF

D: .
size: .
V: TRBV30
J: TRBJ1-3
DNA: TGTGCCTGGAGTGTAAACCGGGAATTCCTGGTCTCTGGAAACACCATATATTTT
CDR3: CAWSVNREFLVSGNTIYF

D: TRBD2
size: .
V: TRBV5-4
J: TRBJ2-3
DNA: TGTGCCAGCACCGGGACTAGCGGGTCATATACGCAGTATTTT
CDR3: CASTGTSGSYTQYF

D: TRBD2
size: once
V: TRBV19
J: TRBJ2-3
DNA: TGTGCCAGTAGTATCATCCCATTGACTAGCGGGGGGGATACGCAGTATTTT
CDR3: CASSIIPLTSGGDTQYF

D: .
size: .
V: TRBV5-4
J: TRBJ2-7
DNA: TGTGCCAGCAGCACCCCCAGGGTCTTACACGAGCAGTACTTC
CDR3: CASSTPRVLHEQYF

D: TRBD1
size: .
V: TRBV3-1/TRBV3-2
J: TRBJ2-1
DNA: TGTGCCAGCAGCCTTGGACAGGGCGTTTTCCCACAGCAGTTCTTC
CDR3: CASSLGQGVFPQQFF

D: .
size: .
V: TRBV2
J: TRBJ1-1
DNA: TGTGCCAGCACCCCGGAGGGGATTAGGGGCTTAAGGGGCACTGAAGCTTTCTTT
CDR3: CASTPEGIRGLRGTEAFF

D: TRBD1
size: .
V: TRBV18
J: TRBJ1-2
DNA: TGTGCCAGCTCACTAGGGACAGGCCACTCCTATGGCTACACCTTC
CDR3: CASSLGTGHSYGYTF

D: .
size: .
V: TRBV3-1/TRBV3-2
J: TRBJ1-1
DNA: TGTGCCAGCAGCCAGGTAGGACTTGGAATGGGCGAAGCTTTCTTT
CDR3: CASSQVGLGMGEAFF

D: .
size: .
V: TRBV19
J: TRBJ2-7
DNA: TGTGCCAGTAGTATAAGGAGGGCCGGGCCCTACGAGCAGTACTTC
CDR3: CASSIRRAGPYEQYF

D: .
size: .
V: TRBV29-1
J: TRBJ1-5
DNA: TGCAGCGCCTCGGTTTTTCCGGGTCAGCCCCAGCATTTT
CDR3: CSASVFPGQPQHF

D: .
size: .
V: TRBV24-1
J: TRBJ1-2
DNA: TGTGCCACCAGGAGACAATCTAACTATGGCTACACCTTC
CDR3: CATRRQSNYGYTF

D: TRBD2
size: .
V: TRBV18
J: TRBJ2-4
DNA: TGTGCCAGCTCACCGTTGGTAGCGGGAGGTTTCGACATTCAGTACTTC
CDR3: CASSPLVAGGFDIQYF

D: TRBD1
size: .
V: TRBV5-1
J: TRBJ1-2
DNA: TGCGCCAGTGGACCTCGAAACAGGGGGAATGGCTACACCTTC
CDR3: CASGPRNRGNGYTF

D: TRBD1
size: once
V: TRBV12-5
J: TRBJ1-2
DNA: TGTGCTAGTGGTTTGGAGAACAGGGGGTATGGCTACACCTTC
CDR3: CASGLENRGYGYTF

D: TRBD1
size: once
V: TRBV30
J: TRBJ1-1
DNA: TGTGCCTGGAGTGAATCGGGCAGGGGGAGCACTGAAGCTTTCTTT
CDR3: CAWSESGRGSTEAFF

D: .
size: .
V: TRBV15
J: TRBJ1-1
DNA: TGTGCCACCAGCAGGGCAGCGAGGGGACTTAGGAACACTGAAGCTTTCTTT
CDR3: CATSRAARGLRNTEAFF

D: TRBD1
size: .
V: TRBV5-4
J: TRBJ2-3
DNA: TGTGCCAGCAGCTTGGGACCAACAGGGGAAACAGATACGCAGTATTTT
CDR3: CASSLGPTGETDTQYF

D: .
size: few
V: TRBV10-3
J: TRBJ1-6
DNA: TGTGCCATCAGTCCCGGGAGATTTAGTGGCAATTCACCCCTCCACTTT
CDR3: CAISPGRFSGNSPLHF

D: TRBD1
size: .
V: TRBV5-4
J: TRBJ2-1
DNA: TGTGCCAGCAGCCTCCCGGGACAGCCCTCCTACAATGAGCAGTTCTTC
CDR3: CASSLPGQPSYNEQFF